This T cell receptor beta chain originates from a study of blood T cell repertoires in COVID-19. Study background: Italy, Spain and the United States were the sources of the convalescent and acute COVID-19 samples. Sample material is recorded as cDNA or gDNA derived from T cells, B-cell-depleted T cells, or PBMCs.

Germline values: CDR1 SGHDT, CDR2 YYEEEE. The CDR3 spans 16 residues. Between the trimmed V and J ends, which lost 2 bases and 1 base, there was a span of 14 bases. Sequencing was performed with immunoSEQ multiplex PCR; in TCRdb, only in-frame clones are kept and a portion is missing. The sample holds around 260,000 clones, around 81% seen once. The rearrangement uses TRBV5-6 and TRBJ2-3, with D possibly being TRBD2 (7 bases). This TCR was sampled from a person aged 70 to 85 with COVID-19, enrolled during active disease. The sequenced sample was peripheral blood. This CDR3 is CASSFGLGGGTDTQYF. The CDR3 DNA is TGTGCCAGCAGCTTCGGACTAGGGGGAGGCACAGATACGCAGTATTTT.